This TCR beta chain came from a study of CD8+ T cells in alopecia areata. At the level of the study: At a dose of 5 to 10 mg twice daily, oral tofacitinib was given to treated patients. Tofacitinib was given for 6 to 18 months, then stopped for 6 months. Study-level points and caveats: The study also sequences resident alphabeta T cells of normal skin in scalp samples.

In each case, RNA was isolated and then reverse transcribed into cDNA as the sequencing template. Using immunoSEQ multiplex PCR, the repertoire was profiled, and TCRdb retains in-frame clones only, with some absent. The sample consists of roughly 120,000 clones, approximately 38% of them appearing once. About this clone: Its target is not known.

Germline loops: CDR1 SQVTM, CDR2 ANQGSEA. The CDR3 contains 15 residues. Trimming removed 0 bases at V and 3 bases at J, with 14 bases between. The investigators collected lesional scalp punch biopsies and peripheral blood from alopecia areata patients. The chain couples TRBV29-1 to TRBJ1-2; D unclear. The sample comprised CD4+ T cells sorted from blood. The TCR originated in a human donor with alopecia areata. CDR3: CSVEDEPRAHYGYTF. In DNA, the CDR3 is TGCAGCGTTGAAGATGAACCCCGGGCCCACTATGGCTACACCTTC.